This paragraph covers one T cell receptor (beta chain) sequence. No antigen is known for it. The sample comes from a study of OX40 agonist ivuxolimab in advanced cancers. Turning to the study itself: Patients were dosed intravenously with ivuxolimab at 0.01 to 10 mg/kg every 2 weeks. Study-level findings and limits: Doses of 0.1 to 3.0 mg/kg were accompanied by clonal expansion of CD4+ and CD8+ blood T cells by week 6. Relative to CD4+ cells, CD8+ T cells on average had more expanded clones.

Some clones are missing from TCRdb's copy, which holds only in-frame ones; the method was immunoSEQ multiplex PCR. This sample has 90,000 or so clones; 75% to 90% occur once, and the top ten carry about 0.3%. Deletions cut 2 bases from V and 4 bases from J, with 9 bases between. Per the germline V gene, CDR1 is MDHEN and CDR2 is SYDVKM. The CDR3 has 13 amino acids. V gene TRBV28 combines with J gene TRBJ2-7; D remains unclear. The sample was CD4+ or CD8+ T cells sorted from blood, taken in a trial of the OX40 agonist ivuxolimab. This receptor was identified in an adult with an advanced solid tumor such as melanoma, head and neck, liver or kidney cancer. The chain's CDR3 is CASSLTVPYEQYF. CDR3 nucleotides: TGTGCCAGCAGTTTAACGGTGCCTTACGAGCAGTACTTC.